This is a list of T cell receptor beta chains from one sample in a study of CD4 T cells in relation to SARS-CoV-2 and coronaviruses. These receptors' antigens are unknown. TCRdb keeps only in-frame clones here, not all; method: immunoSEQ multiplex PCR. The sample includes 18,000 or so clones, approximately 82% seen only once; the top ten take roughly a fifth. Material for sequencing was CD4+ T cells from PBMCs, cultured in vitro. All receptors derive from a human donor in good health. The CDR3 runs from the conserved cysteine through the conserved F or W. The order of the fields is V gene, clone size, J gene, D gene, CDR3 protein, CDR3 DNA. A D gene is named only where the DNA matches it firmly. Not every row has a clone size; where given, it reads once, few, many or a size class.

v_call: TRBV18
clone_size: .
j_call: TRBJ1-1
d_call: .
cdr3_aa: CASSPRDTTEAFF
cdr3_nt: TGTGCCAGCTCACCCAGGGACACCACTGAAGCTTTCTTT

v_call: TRBV5-8
clone_size: .
j_call: TRBJ2-1
d_call: TRBD2
cdr3_aa: CASSGGTSGYYNEQFF
cdr3_nt: TGTGCCAGCAGCGGGGGGACTAGCGGTTATTACAATGAGCAGTTCTTC

v_call: TRBV27
clone_size: .
j_call: TRBJ1-1
d_call: .
cdr3_aa: CASSTRDNRKAFF
cdr3_nt: TGTGCCAGCAGTACCCGGGACAACCGTAAAGCTTTCTTT

v_call: TRBV18
clone_size: .
j_call: TRBJ2-3
d_call: .
cdr3_aa: CASSPGWSTDTQYF
cdr3_nt: TGTGCCAGCTCACCGGGCTGGAGCACAGATACGCAGTATTTT

v_call: TRBV9
clone_size: few
j_call: TRBJ1-1
d_call: .
cdr3_aa: CASSPRLDENTEAFF
cdr3_nt: TGTGCCAGCAGCCCCCGGTTGGACGAGAACACTGAAGCTTTCTTT

v_call: TRBV5-1
clone_size: .
j_call: TRBJ2-2
d_call: .
cdr3_aa: CASSLSTRGRTGELFF
cdr3_nt: TGCGCCAGCAGCTTGTCAACGCGGGGGCGCACCGGGGAGCTGTTTTTT

v_call: TRBV4-2
clone_size: .
j_call: TRBJ1-5
d_call: .
cdr3_aa: CASSQDVGEFTQPQHF
cdr3_nt: TGTGCCAGCAGCCAGGATGTCGGGGAATTTACCCAGCCCCAGCATTTT

v_call: TRBV24-1
clone_size: .
j_call: TRBJ1-1
d_call: .
cdr3_aa: CATSDFAGIAFF
cdr3_nt: TGTGCCACCAGTGATTTTGCGGGTATAGCTTTCTTT

v_call: TRBV29-1
clone_size: .
j_call: TRBJ2-3
d_call: .
cdr3_aa: CSVQGLYTDTQYF
cdr3_nt: TGCAGCGTTCAAGGCTTATACACAGATACGCAGTATTTT

v_call: TRBV7-9
clone_size: few
j_call: TRBJ1-6
d_call: TRBD1
cdr3_aa: CASVGDSYSPLHF
cdr3_nt: TGTGCCAGCGTAGGGGACAGTTATTCACCCCTCCACTTT

v_call: TRBV2
clone_size: .
j_call: TRBJ2-2
d_call: .
cdr3_aa: CASSESSVGTGELFF
cdr3_nt: TGTGCCAGCAGTGAATCTAGCGTCGGCACCGGGGAGCTGTTTTTT

v_call: TRBV30
clone_size: .
j_call: TRBJ1-4
d_call: TRBD1
cdr3_aa: CAQGATNEKLFF
cdr3_nt: TGTGCACAGGGGGCGACTAATGAAAAACTGTTTTTT

v_call: TRBV3-1/TRBV3-2
clone_size: .
j_call: TRBJ2-7
d_call: TRBD2
cdr3_aa: CASSQDASGSGEQYF
cdr3_nt: TGTGCCAGCAGCCAAGATGCTAGCGGGAGTGGCGAGCAGTACTTC

v_call: TRBV9
clone_size: .
j_call: TRBJ1-5
d_call: .
cdr3_aa: CASSAGFGPGNQPQHF
cdr3_nt: TGTGCCAGCAGCGCCGGGTTCGGTCCCGGCAATCAGCCCCAGCATTTT

v_call: TRBV6-5
clone_size: .
j_call: TRBJ2-7
d_call: TRBD1
cdr3_aa: CASSYVGQGPHEQYF
cdr3_nt: TGTGCCAGCAGTTACGTAGGACAGGGTCCCCACGAGCAGTACTTC

v_call: TRBV3-1/TRBV3-2
clone_size: once
j_call: TRBJ1-2
d_call: .
cdr3_aa: CASSREQVFGYTF
cdr3_nt: TGTGCCAGCAGCCGCGAACAGGTCTTTGGCTACACCTTC

v_call: TRBV7-9
clone_size: .
j_call: TRBJ2-1
d_call: TRBD2
cdr3_aa: CASRSRLADYYNEQFF
cdr3_nt: TGTGCCAGCAGATCCAGACTAGCGGATTACTACAATGAGCAGTTCTTC

v_call: TRBV3-1/TRBV3-2
clone_size: .
j_call: TRBJ2-3
d_call: .
cdr3_aa: CASSGNQADTQYF
cdr3_nt: TGTGCCAGCAGCGGTAACCAGGCGGATACGCAGTATTTT

v_call: TRBV12-3/TRBV12-4
clone_size: .
j_call: TRBJ1-2
d_call: TRBD1
cdr3_aa: CASSQQTGNGYTF
cdr3_nt: TGTGCCAGCAGCCAGCAGACAGGGAATGGCTACACCTTC

v_call: TRBV28
clone_size: .
j_call: TRBJ1-2
d_call: TRBD1
cdr3_aa: CASSPPSVRGHGYTF
cdr3_nt: TGTGCCAGCAGTCCCCCCTCGGTAAGGGGGCATGGCTACACCTTC

v_call: TRBV27
clone_size: .
j_call: TRBJ2-1
d_call: TRBD2
cdr3_aa: CASSFVAGYNEQFF
cdr3_nt: TGTGCCAGCAGTTTTGTAGCGGGATATAATGAGCAGTTCTTC

v_call: TRBV19
clone_size: .
j_call: TRBJ1-3
d_call: .
cdr3_aa: CASKGPVRSGNTIYF
cdr3_nt: TGTGCCAGTAAGGGGCCCGTCCGCTCTGGAAACACCATATATTTT

v_call: TRBV6-1
clone_size: .
j_call: TRBJ1-5
d_call: .
cdr3_aa: CASSEGPSNQPQHF
cdr3_nt: TGTGCCAGCAGTGAAGGACCTAGCAATCAGCCCCAGCATTTT